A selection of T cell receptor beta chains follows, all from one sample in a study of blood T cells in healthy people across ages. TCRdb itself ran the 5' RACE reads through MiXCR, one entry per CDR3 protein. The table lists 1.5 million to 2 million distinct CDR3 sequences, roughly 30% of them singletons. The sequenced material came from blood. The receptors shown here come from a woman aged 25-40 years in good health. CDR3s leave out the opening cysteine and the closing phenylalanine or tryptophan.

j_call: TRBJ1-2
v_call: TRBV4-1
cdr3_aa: ASSQGQGGDGYT

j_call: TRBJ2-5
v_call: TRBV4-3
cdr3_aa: ASSLMTGGARETQY

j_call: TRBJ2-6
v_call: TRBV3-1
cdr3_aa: ASSQGWTAGANVLT

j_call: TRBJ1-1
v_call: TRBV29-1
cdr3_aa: SVPAWDTEAF

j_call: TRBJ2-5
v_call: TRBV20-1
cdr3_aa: SARVLAGDQETQY

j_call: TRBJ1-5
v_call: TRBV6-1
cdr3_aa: ASSGQNGRPKRQPQH

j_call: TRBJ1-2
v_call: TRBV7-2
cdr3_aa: ASSLAPPGTANYGYT

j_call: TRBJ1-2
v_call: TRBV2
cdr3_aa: ASSASGPANYGYT

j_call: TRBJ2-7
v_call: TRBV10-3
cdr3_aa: AASGAGGSEQY

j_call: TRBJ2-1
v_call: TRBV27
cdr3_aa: ASSIPLRLVPEQF

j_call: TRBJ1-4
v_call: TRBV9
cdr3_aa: ASSGDRAENEKLF

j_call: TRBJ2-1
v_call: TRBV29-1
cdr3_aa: SVRDSGRGNEQF

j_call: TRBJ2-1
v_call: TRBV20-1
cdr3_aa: SATPINRGSSYNEQF

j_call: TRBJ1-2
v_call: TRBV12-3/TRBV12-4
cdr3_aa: ASSLAGIGYT

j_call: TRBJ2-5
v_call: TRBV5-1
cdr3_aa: ASSGGQGRAETQY

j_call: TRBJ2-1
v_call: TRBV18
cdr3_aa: ASSTVWLAGVDEQF

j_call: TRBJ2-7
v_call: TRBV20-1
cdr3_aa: SAPGAGGSYEQY

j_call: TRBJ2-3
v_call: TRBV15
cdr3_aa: ATSGVVYTQY

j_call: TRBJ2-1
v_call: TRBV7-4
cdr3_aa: ASRRLAGADEQF

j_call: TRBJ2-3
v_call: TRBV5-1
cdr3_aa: ASSLDGARPDTQY

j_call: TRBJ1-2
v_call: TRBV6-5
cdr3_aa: ASSYSYTGQYGYT

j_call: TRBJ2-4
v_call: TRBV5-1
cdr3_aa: AGSLNGNRLGEQY

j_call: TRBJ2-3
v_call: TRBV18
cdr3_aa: ASSPLSLAASTDTQY

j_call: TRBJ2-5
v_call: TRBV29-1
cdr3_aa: SVGGTEIALQETQY

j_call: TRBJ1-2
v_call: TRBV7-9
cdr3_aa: ASSSPVGAYYAYT

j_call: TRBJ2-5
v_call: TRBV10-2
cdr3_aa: ASSGPRRSVGETQY

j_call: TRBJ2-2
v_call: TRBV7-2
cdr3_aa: ASSLVVPEEAGELF

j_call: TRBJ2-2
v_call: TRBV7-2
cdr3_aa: ASSIGTPRVELF

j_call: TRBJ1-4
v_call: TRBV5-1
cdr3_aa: ASSTGTSEKLF